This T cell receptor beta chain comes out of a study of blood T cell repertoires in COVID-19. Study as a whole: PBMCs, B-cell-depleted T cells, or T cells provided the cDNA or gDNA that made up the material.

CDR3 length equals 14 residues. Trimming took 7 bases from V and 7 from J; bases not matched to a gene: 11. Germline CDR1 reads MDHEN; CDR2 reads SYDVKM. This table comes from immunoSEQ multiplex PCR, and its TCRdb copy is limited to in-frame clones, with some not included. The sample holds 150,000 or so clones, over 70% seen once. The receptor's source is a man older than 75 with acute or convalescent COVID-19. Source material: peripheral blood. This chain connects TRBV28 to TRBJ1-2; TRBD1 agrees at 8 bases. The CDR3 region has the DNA TGTGCCAGCACCACGACAGGGGCCGTCTCTGGCTACACCTTC. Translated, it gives CASTTTGAVSGYTF.